Sequencing of this TCR beta chain was carried out in a study of blood T cell repertoires in COVID-19. The data were produced by immunoSEQ multiplex PCR, yet TCRdb's version contains in-frame clones alone and is incomplete. The sample lists under 400,000 clones; approximately 89% were seen once. Seattle patients were enrolled while actively infected and followed longitudinally. This CDR3 spans 12 amino acids. The V gene lost 2 bases and the J gene lost 7 bases, with 12 bases spanning the gap. Germline CDR1 GTSNPN, CDR2 SVGIG (reference sequence). Material for sequencing was peripheral blood. The rearrangement links TRBV30 to TRBJ2-7, with TRBD1 as a possible D gene (6 bases). This receptor was taken from a woman in her thirties with COVID-19, enrolled during active disease. The CDR3 spells CAWSKRQAEQYF. The CDR3 nucleotides read TGTGCCTGGAGTAAGAGACAGGCGGAGCAGTACTTC.